The 23 T cell receptor delta chains given below trace back to one sample, sequenced in a study of Vδ1+ human thymocytes. The antigens of these receptors remain unknown. Sequences come from RNA converted to cDNA by reverse transcription. Multiplex PCR used pooled V-gene forward primers and a constant-region reverse primer to amplify CDR3s. TCRdb reanalyzed the multiplex PCR reads using CATT. The table has around 24,000 delta-chain clones, around 28% seen once. Study-wide findings and caveats: Highly polyclonal TRG and TRD repertoires with Gaussian CDR3 length distributions appeared in thymus.

Material: Vdelta1+ gamma-delta thymocytes from the thymus. Subset reported: FACS-sorted CD3+ TCRalphabeta- TCRVdelta1+ TCRVdelta2- thymocytes. These receptors were obtained from a boy in the first two years of life who had congenital heart surgery.

Comment on this clone: The junction departs from the called germline gene at one end, perhaps through a read error. Other DNA sequences within the sample encode an identical CDR3. This sequence joins TRDV1 and TRDJ1; 7 bases agree with TRDD3. In germline, CDR1 is TSWWSYY, CDR2 QGS. CDR3 length equals 21 residues. CDR3 nucleotides: TGCGCTCTTGCCGGGGGGAGCTCGATGGGTTTACTGGGGAAGTACACCGATAAACTCATCTTT. Its protein product is CALAGGSSMGLLGKYTDKLIF.

This clone turned up a few times. The chain uses TRDV1 and TRDJ1, with 8 bases that match TRDD2. This CDR3 spans 19 amino acids. Germline CDR1 is TSWWSYY and CDR2 is QGS. The J segment lost 8 bases and the V segment lost 3 bases, leaving 23 bases of the junction unmatched. In DNA form, the CDR3 reads TGTGCTCTTGGGGAGCCGTCAGACGGGGCTTCCTACGTCTTCTGGAAACTCATCTTT. This gives the protein CALGEPSDGASYVFWKLIF.

The rearrangement joins TRDV1 to TRDJ1; 9 bases align to TRDD3. V was clipped by 1 base and J by 2 bases; unmatched bases: 11. The CDR3 is 18 residues long. Germline values: CDR1 TSWWSYY, CDR2 QGS. CDR3 in amino acids: CALGERADDWGSTDKLIF. CDR3 nucleotides: TGTGCTCTTGGGGAACGGGCTGACGACTGGGGGAGTACCGATAAACTCATCTTT.

This clone occurred a few times. V and J are TRDV1 and TRDJ1, with 10 bases fitting TRDD3. The CDR3 has 20 amino acids. CDR1 is TSWWSYY and CDR2 is QGS in the germline V gene. With V trimmed by 4 bases and J by 0 bases, 17 bases remained unmatched. In DNA form, the CDR3 reads TGTGCTCTTGGGGTCGAGGCGAAACGGGGGATACGCGGGTACACCGATAAACTCATCTTT. It codes for CALGVEAKRGIRGYTDKLIF.

This clone has only a few counts. The chain has TRDV1 and TRDJ1, with D tentatively TRDD2 (5 bases). V was trimmed by 2 bases and J by 4 bases, leaving 23 bases between them. The CDR3 covers 18 residues. Germline V gene data show CDR1 as TSWWSYY and CDR2 as QGS. The DNA for the CDR3 is TGTGCTCTTGGGGAAAGGGCCTTCGACCCGGGAAGGAGCGATAAACTCATCTTT. Its translation: CALGERAFDPGRSDKLIF.

As for this clone: An end of the junction differs from the germline gene, which may be a read error. The J gene is TRDJ1, the V gene TRDV1, with unresolved D. Germline V gene data show CDR1 as TSWWSYY and CDR2 as QGS. This CDR3 contains 20 residues. CDR3 in amino acids: CALGEGLLALVPYYTDRLIF. The CDR3 coding sequence is TGTGCTCTTGGGGAAGGTCTGTTGGCCCTAGTCCCCTATTACACCGATAGACTCATCTTT.

The chain employs TRDV1 and TRDJ1, with 7 bases matching TRDD3. CDR3 length equals 23 residues. The germline gives CDR1 TSWWSYY, CDR2 QGS. The V gene end was trimmed by 1 base and the J gene end by 8 bases; junction bases not matched to a gene: 34. DNA of the CDR3: TGTGCTCTTGGGGAACGGACCTACATGGTGGAGGACTGGGGTCCTCCCTGTGGGGTAAAACTCATCTTT. Translating it yields CALGERTYMVEDWGPPCGVKLIF.

The table lists this clone with a few counts. Other DNA sequences in the sample encode the same CDR3. The chain is built from TRDV1 and TRDJ1; D is unresolved. Trimming took off 0 bases at V and 0 bases at J, with 14 bases between the two ends. The CDR3 covers 17 residues. The V gene's germline CDR1 is TSWWSYY and CDR2 QGS. The CDR3 bases are TGTGCTCTTGGGGAACTATCCGGGAAAGCACACACCGATAAACTCATCTTT. Translating it yields CALGELSGKAHTDKLIF.

This clone was seen a handful of times. The chain couples TRDV1 to TRDJ1, with D possibly being TRDD3 (5 bases). The CDR3 has 21 residues. Germline lookup yields CDR1 TSWWSYY and CDR2 QGS. V was pared by 0 bases and J by 11 bases, with 37 bases between. The CDR3 DNA reads TGTGCTCTTGGGGAACTCACCGGCCCCCCCCCGTCACAAAAGAACACTGGTTTGCTCATCTTT. Translating gives CALGELTGPPPSQKNTGLLIF.

This clone was picked up a small number of times. The sample has other DNA sequences that encode this CDR3 too. V and J are TRDV1 and TRDJ1, with 8 bases that match TRDD3. Per germline, CDR1 TSWWSYY and CDR2 QGS. V was clipped by 4 bases and J by 1 base; unmatched bases: 17. This CDR3 spans 19 amino acids. The CDR3 DNA reads as TGTGCTCTTGGGGTCCTCCTTCGGGGGATAAGCGGGGGCACCGATAAACTCATCTTT. It yields the protein CALGVLLRGISGGTDKLIF.

This clone turned up a few times. The chain has TRDV1 and TRDJ1; D tentatively fits TRDD1 or TRDD3 (5 bases each). Trimming stripped 3 bases from V and 2 bases from J, with 22 bases between. CDR3 length: 18 amino acids. In germline, CDR1 is TSWWSYY, CDR2 QGS. CDR3 nucleotide sequence: TGTGCTCTTGGGGACACTGGACCCGCGGGAAATTCTACCGATAAACTCATCTTT. It codes for CALGDTGPAGNSTDKLIF.

This clone occurred a few times. The chain is built from TRDV1 and TRDJ1; D possibly corresponds to TRDD2 (8 bases). Germline loops: CDR1 TSWWSYY, CDR2 QGS. The CDR3 runs 22 residues. Trimming removed 0 bases from V and 0 bases from J, with 29 bases in between. The chain's CDR3 is CALGELHFLRGWWGNYTDKLIF. The CDR3 DNA reads as TGTGCTCTTGGGGAACTGCACTTCCTACGGGGTTGGTGGGGGAATTACACCGATAAACTCATCTTT.

This clone was found a few times. The rearrangement uses TRDV1 and TRDJ1, with 11 bases lining up with TRDD3. Trimming at V came to 0 bases and at J to 1 base, leaving 37 bases not matched to a gene. This CDR3 region has 28 residues. The germline gives CDR1 TSWWSYY, CDR2 QGS. The CDR3 here is CALGELFSYVGPHYWGIAGVNVTDKLIF. The CDR3 DNA reads TGTGCTCTTGGGGAACTATTCTCCTACGTGGGGCCCCACTACTGGGGGATAGCGGGGGTTAATGTCACCGATAAACTCATCTTT.

This clone was counted a few times. The chain employs TRDV1 and TRDJ1; D unclear. The CDR3 is 14 residues long. Germline V lookup: CDR1 TSWWSYY, CDR2 QGS. The V gene lost 6 bases and the J gene lost 0 bases, with 11 bases spanning the gap. The CDR3 is CALGASVDTDKLIF. The DNA for the CDR3 is TGTGCTCTTGGCGCTTCTGTCGACACCGATAAACTCATCTTT.

J is TRDJ1 and V is TRDV1; D gene unclear. With 0 bases removed from V and 2 bases from J, the gap between germline ends came to 25 bases. The length of the CDR3 is 20 residues. Germline V gene lookup returns CDR1 TSWWSYY and CDR2 QGS. CDR3 DNA sequence: TGTGCTCTTGGGGAACTTGAAACACGAGTGGGCCCTCGTATGACCGATAAACTCATCTTT. It translates to CALGELETRVGPRMTDKLIF.

By share of the sample, this clone is medium-sized. The V call is TRDV1, the J call TRDJ1, with 12 bases matching TRDD3. The CDR3 consists of 20 residues. In germline, CDR1 is TSWWSYY, CDR2 QGS. The trim removed 5 bases at V and 8 bases at J, leaving 24 bases unmatched. The CDR3 region has the DNA TGTGCTCTTGGGTGGGACCTACGTCCTCACTACTGGGGGATACTGGAGAAACTCATCTTT. Its translation is CALGWDLRPHYWGILEKLIF.

In its sample, this clone was seen a few times. The V gene is TRDV1, the J gene TRDJ1; 8 bases are a match to TRDD3. The CDR3 has 20 amino acids. Germline V gene lookup returns CDR1 TSWWSYY and CDR2 QGS. The J segment lost 0 bases and the V segment lost 0 bases, leaving 15 bases of the junction unmatched. The CDR3 reads CALGELHGGLRPFNTDKLIF. The CDR3, as DNA: TGTGCTCTTGGGGAACTACATGGGGGATTAAGGCCTTTTAACACCGATAAACTCATCTTT.

The rearrangement uses TRDV1 and TRDJ1; 9 nucleotides line up with TRDD3. The CDR3 has 20 amino acids. Trimming cost V 0 bases and J 5 bases; bases outside gene matches: 19. In germline, CDR1 is TSWWSYY, CDR2 QGS. The CDR3 nucleotides read TGTGCTCTTGGGGAACTAGATCGTGGCCTTCCGGGGGATACCGTGGATAAACTCATCTTT. Amino acids: CALGELDRGLPGDTVDKLIF.

The chain uses TRDV1 and TRDJ1, with a tentative D call TRDD2 (6 bases). CDR1 is TSWWSYY and CDR2 is QGS in the germline V gene. Trimming left V 0 bases short and J 3 bases short, with 29 bases between. This CDR3 spans 21 amino acids. CDR3 sequence reads: CALGELLPSSTGLRNADKLIF. The CDR3 region has the DNA TGTGCTCTTGGGGAACTTCTTCCTTCGAGTACTGGCCTGCGGAACGCCGATAAACTCATCTTT.

This clone was observed many times. The chain employs TRDV1 and TRDJ1, with D possibly being TRDD2 (5 bases). CDR3 length equals 15 residues. The V gene's germline CDR1 is TSWWSYY and CDR2 QGS. V was pared by 6 bases and J by 8 bases, with 22 bases between. The CDR3 bases are TGTGCTCTTGGCCCTAACGACAAGTGGGCCTTCAAACTCATCTTT. Encoded protein: CALGPNDKWAFKLIF.

The rearrangement links TRDV1 to TRDJ1; D may be TRDD2 (5 bases). The CDR3 length is 20 residues. The germline V gene has CDR1 TSWWSYY and CDR2 QGS. V lost 2 bases to trimming and J lost 0 bases, with 25 bases between them. The CDR3 sequence: CALGEVFPGPRILDTDKLIF. CDR3 nucleotide sequence: TGTGCTCTTGGGGAAGTCTTCCCTGGTCCCCGTATTTTGGACACCGATAAACTCATCTTT.

J is TRDJ1 and V is TRDV1; TRDD3 is a possible D gene (10 bases). Per germline, CDR1 TSWWSYY and CDR2 QGS. The CDR3 extends over 24 amino acids. V was pared by 9 bases and J by 8 bases, with 52 bases between. CDR3 sequence: CALTPKPRNPQSLPTELGDRKLIF. In DNA, the CDR3 is TGTGCTCTCACGCCTAAACCACGAAACCCCCAGTCCCTTCCTACCGAGCTGGGGGATAGGAAACTCATCTTT.

This clone was seen only a few times. V and J are TRDV1 and TRDJ1; 7 bases agree with TRDD2. V was clipped by 4 bases and J by 1 base; unmatched bases: 18. Germline V gene sequence: CDR1 TSWWSYY, CDR2 QGS. The CDR3 contains 19 residues. The chain's CDR3 is CALGGAFLRGVRVTDKLIF. The CDR3 coding sequence is TGTGCTCTTGGGGGGGCCTTCCTCAGGGGGGTACGAGTCACCGATAAACTCATCTTT.